Presented here are 8 T cell receptor beta chains from one specimen sequenced in a study of radiation and T cells in renal cell carcinoma. Described time point: blood 4 weeks post-SBRT, at nephrectomy. The treatment here: 15 Gy SBRT to primary tumor, nephrectomy 4 weeks later. Libraries were prepared by immunoSEQ multiplex PCR; TCRdb keeps only in-frame clonotypes and omits some of them. The sample includes around 180,000 clones, about nine tenths of them seen just once. This specimen was blood, taken from a patient whose treatment included radiotherapy and nephrectomy. These receptors originate from a woman aged 50 to 65 with renal cell carcinoma.

This chain joins TRBV5-5 and TRBJ1-6; no clear D gene. V dropped 0 bases and J dropped 8 bases, with 15 bases sitting between them. CDR1 and CDR2 from the germline V gene are SGHKS and YYEKEE (reference sequence). This CDR3 comprises 16 residues. In DNA form, the CDR3 reads TGTGCCAGCAGCTTGGAGGAGTGGATCACGGATTCACCCCTCCACTTT. Translating it yields CASSLEEWITDSPLHF.

This rearrangement joins TRBV2 to TRBJ2-7; no definite D call. The CDR3 is 14 amino acids. CDR1 and CDR2 from the germline V gene are SNHLY and FYNNEI. Trimming cost V 5 bases and J 0 bases, with 11 bases left between them. CDR3: CASSLTSSSYEQYF. CDR3 coding DNA: TGTGCCAGCAGTCTAACTTCGAGCTCCTACGAGCAGTACTTC.

The CDR3 reads CASSPLPGQGSLFF. CDR3 DNA sequence: TGTGCCAGCAGCCCCCTCCCGGGACAGGGCTCCTTGTTTTTT. The J gene is TRBJ1-4, the V gene TRBV14; 9 bases match TRBD1. The V and J ends lost 4 bases and 15 bases, in that order; junction bases with no gene match: 12. The CDR3 is 14 residues long. Germline V gives CDR1 SGHDN, CDR2 FVKESK.

This rearrangement joins TRBV5-1 to TRBJ2-5; maybe TRBD2 (6 bases). V lost 2 bases and J lost 4, with 12 bases in between. Germline CDR1 and CDR2: SGHRS and YFSETQ. The CDR3 runs to 14 residues. As DNA, the CDR3 is TGCGCCAGCAGCTTACCCCCGGGACTAGAGACCCAGTACTTC. Its translation: CASSLPPGLETQYF.

The chain employs TRBV7-3 and TRBJ2-2, with D possibly matching TRBD1 (5 bases). The V and J ends lost 2 bases and 1 base respectively, with 11 bases between them. The germline gives CDR1 SGHTA, CDR2 FQGTGA. The CDR3 spans 16 residues. For the CDR3, the DNA is TGTGCCAGCAGCTTAGGGGCTTCCCGGAACACCGGGGAGCTGTTTTTT. This codes for CASSLGASRNTGELFF.

V usage is TRBV19 and J usage is TRBJ2-1, with a possible D match to TRBD1 (6 bases). V was shortened by 6 bases and J by 15 bases, with 24 bases between the two germline ends. The CDR3 extends over 14 amino acids. From germline, CDR1 is LNHDA and CDR2 SQIVND (reference sequence). The DNA for the CDR3 is TGTGCCAGTAGCCGGCTCGGAAACAGGGATCGTAGGTTCTTC. Translation gives CASSRLGNRDRRFF.

The CDR3 spells CASSSGTGTGNEQFF. The CDR3 coding sequence is TGTGCCAGCAGCTCCGGGACAGGGACTGGCAATGAGCAGTTCTTC. V and J are TRBV5-8 and TRBJ2-1; TRBD1 matches 9 bases. The germline CDR1 and CDR2 sequences are SGHTS and YDEGEE. The CDR3 runs 15 residues. V lost 3 bases, J lost 6 bases, and 7 bases stayed unmatched.

This clone was seen more than once but under ten times. The CDR3 DNA sequence: TGCGCCAGCAGCTTGAGGGGGGATTCACCCCTCCACTTT. This translates into CASSLRGDSPLHF. The chain has TRBV5-1 and TRBJ1-6, with D possibly matching TRBD1 (6 bases). From germline, CDR1 is SGHRS and CDR2 YFSETQ. The CDR3 sequence is 13 residues long. V lost 1 base, J lost 8 bases, and 7 bases lay in between.